These 30 T cell receptor beta chains were all obtained from the same sample, sequenced in a study of cytomegalovirus exposure and HLA in healthy donors. In the PCR, 60 Vbeta and 13 Jbeta primers were used. Using immunoSEQ multiplex PCR, the repertoire was profiled, and TCRdb retains in-frame clones only, with some absent. The sample records around 140,000 clones, approximately 84% being singletons. The sample comprised PBMCs. The receptor set was obtained from a woman under 30 in good health and CMV-seronegative.

The chain combines TRBV29-1 with TRBJ2-3; no reliable D call. Between the trimmed V and J ends, which lost 7 bases and 8 bases, there was a span of 16 bases. Germline values: CDR1 SQVTM, CDR2 ANQGSEA. The CDR3 covers 12 residues. As DNA, the CDR3 is TGCAGCGCTACTCGGTCAGCAGGTACGCAGTATTTT. Protein sequence: CSATRSAGTQYF.

This chain links TRBV6-5 with TRBJ1-1; possible D gene TRBD1, 6 bases. V was clipped by 9 bases and J by 1 base, with 9 bases between them. This CDR3 is 12 amino acids long. Germline CDR1 reads MNHEY; CDR2 reads SVGAGI. As DNA, the CDR3 is TGTGCCAGTCGGGGGGCGAACACTGAAGCTTTCTTT. This codes for CASRGANTEAFF.

This clone was observed a few times. This chain connects TRBV27 to TRBJ2-1, with TRBD2 matching over 15 bases. With V trimmed by 8 bases and J by 9 bases, 5 bases remained unmatched. Germline CDR1 and CDR2: MNHEY and SMNVEV (reference sequence). CDR3 size: 14 residues. CDR3 amino acids: CASGGLAGGGEQFF. The CDR3 region has the DNA TGTGCCAGCGGAGGACTAGCGGGAGGGGGTGAGCAGTTCTTC.

This clone was recorded once. The chain joins TRBV18 to TRBJ1-1, with D possibly matching TRBD1 (5 bases). The CDR3 totals 15 residues. Trimming pared 2 bases from V and 0 bases from J, leaving 10 bases between. CDR1 KGHSH and CDR2 LQKENI come from the germline V gene. The CDR3 nucleotides read TGTGCCAGCTCACCATTACAGGTTCTGAACACTGAAGCTTTCTTT. Translated: CASSPLQVLNTEAFF.

This chain uses TRBV6-5 with TRBJ2-7; perhaps TRBD2 as D (5 bases). With 6 bases removed from V and 7 bases from J, the gap between germline ends came to 16 bases. CDR1 and CDR2 (germline): MNHEY, SVGAGI. This CDR3 has 13 residues. CDR3 sequence: CASRRDKSREQYF. In nucleotides, the CDR3 is TGTGCCAGCAGGAGGGATAAAAGCCGGGAGCAGTACTTC.

The chain has TRBV5-1 and TRBJ2-1; the match to TRBD1 covers 9 bases. CDR1 and CDR2 from the germline V gene are SGHRS and YFSETQ. V gave up 3 bases and J gave up 5 bases; unmatched junction bases: 12. The CDR3 runs 17 residues. The CDR3 reads CASSSRTGTGYNNEQFF. The CDR3 DNA sequence: TGCGCCAGCAGCTCGCGGACCGGGACAGGGTACAACAATGAGCAGTTCTTC.

In this sample, this clone turned up once. The rearrangement links TRBV27 to TRBJ1-5; possibly TRBD1 for D (6 bases). This CDR3 region has 13 residues. Per germline, CDR1 MNHEY and CDR2 SMNVEV (reference sequence). V was clipped by 6 bases and J by 6 bases, with 12 bases between them. CDR3 protein: CASSLQGIQPQHF. The DNA for the CDR3 is TGTGCCAGCAGCTTACAGGGAATTCAGCCCCAGCATTTT.

The gene calls are TRBV7-9 and TRBJ1-1; 8 nucleotides match TRBD1. Losses at the gene ends were 4 bases for V and 4 bases for J; bases not matched to a gene: 5. The CDR3 has 14 residues. Germline V gene data show CDR1 as SEHNR and CDR2 as FQNEAQ (reference sequence). DNA for the CDR3: TGTGCCAGCAGCTGGATGGACAGGGCCACTGAAGCTTTCTTT. Protein: CASSWMDRATEAFF.

This sequence joins TRBV15 and TRBJ1-4; TRBD1 is a possible D gene (6 bases). V gave up 6 bases and J gave up 6 bases, with 8 bases separating them. This CDR3 comprises 12 residues. Looked up from germline, CDR1 is LNHNV and CDR2 is YYDKDF (reference sequence). Written as DNA, the CDR3 is TGTGCCACCAGGGCAGGGGATGAAAAACTGTTTTTT. Its translation is CATRAGDEKLFF.

J is TRBJ1-2 and V is TRBV29-1, with D possibly being TRBD1 (5 bases). CDR1 and CDR2 (germline): SQVTM, ANQGSEA. The CDR3 length is 13 residues. Trimming pared 3 bases from V and 0 bases from J, leaving 8 bases between. The CDR3 region is CSVDRQPNYGYTF. CDR3 coding DNA: TGCAGCGTTGATAGACAGCCTAACTATGGCTACACCTTC.

The chain employs TRBV7-6 and TRBJ1-4, with D maybe TRBD1 (5 bases). The CDR3 runs to 14 residues. Trimming stripped 1 base from V and 5 bases from J, with 8 bases between. In germline, CDR1 is SGHVS, CDR2 FNYEAQ. The CDR3, as DNA: TGTGCCAGCAGCTTAGGGGGCACCAATGAAAAACTGTTTTTT. Amino acid sequence: CASSLGGTNEKLFF.

The chain joins TRBV19 to TRBJ2-7, with D possibly matching TRBD2 (5 bases). The germline V and J ends were trimmed by 3 bases and 2 bases, with 11 bases remaining between them. CDR3 length equals 14 residues. The germline CDR1 and CDR2 sequences are LNHDA and SQIVND (reference sequence). CDR3 protein: CASSMSGETYEQYF. The CDR3 nucleotides are TGTGCCAGTAGTATGAGCGGAGAGACCTACGAGCAGTACTTC.

The chain has TRBV7-9 and TRBJ1-2; no firm D call. V lost 4 bases and J lost 6, with 12 bases in between. Germline values: CDR1 SEHNR, CDR2 FQNEAQ (reference sequence). CDR3 length equals 13 residues. DNA for the CDR3: TGTGCCAGCAGCTCCCCCGGCGGGCATGGCTACACCTTC. Translating gives CASSSPGGHGYTF. The variable domain in full, completed from reference TRBV7-9 and TRBJ1-2, reads DTGVSQNPRHKITKRGQNVTFRCDPISEHNRLYWYRQTLGQGPEFLTYFQNEAQLEKSRLLSDRFSAERPKGSFSTLEIQRTEQGDSAMYLCASSSPGGHGYTFGSGTRLTVV.

Of note for this clone: A clone one base away is much larger, so this may be a read error. The rearrangement links TRBV4-1 to TRBJ2-3, with 10 bases identical to TRBD2. This CDR3 has 15 residues. Germline V gene data show CDR1 as MGHRA and CDR2 as YSYEKL. The V gene end was trimmed by 4 bases and the J gene end by 4 bases; junction bases not matched to a gene: 5. The CDR3: CASSPLAGDPDTQYF. Here the CDR3 DNA reads TGCGCCAGCAGCCCCCTAGCGGGAGACCCAGATACGCAGTATTTT.

J is TRBJ1-1 and V is TRBV13; D unclear. From germline, CDR1 is PRHDT and CDR2 FYEKMQ (reference sequence). The CDR3 totals 13 residues. V shed 7 bases and J shed 0 bases, with 9 bases lying between them. The CDR3 DNA reads as TGTGCCAGCACCCTCGGGATGAACACTGAAGCTTTCTTT. Translating gives CASTLGMNTEAFF.

The chain links TRBV4-1 to TRBJ2-5, with 13 bases aligning to TRBD2. Per the germline V gene, CDR1 is MGHRA and CDR2 is YSYEKL. The CDR3 has 17 residues. V was pared by 3 bases and J by 4 bases, with 8 bases of the junction left unmatched. The CDR3 spells CASSHSRTSGSRETQYF. CDR3 coding DNA: TGCGCCAGCAGCCATTCCCGGACTAGCGGGAGTCGAGAGACCCAGTACTTC.

As regards this clone: Other nucleotide sequences in the sample specify the same CDR3. This chain links TRBV5-1 with TRBJ2-7; 8 positions agree with TRBD1. The CDR3 has 14 residues. Unmatched junction bases numbered 4, after V lost 5 bases and J lost 0 bases. Germline CDR1 is SGHRS and CDR2 is YFSETQ. Here the CDR3 reads CASSLTGASYEQYF. CDR3 bases: TGCGCCAGCAGTTTGACAGGGGCCTCCTACGAGCAGTACTTC.

The V gene is TRBV5-6, the J gene TRBJ2-5; D unresolved. The CDR3 totals 11 residues. V was clipped by 2 bases and J by 5 bases, with 4 bases between them. Germline V gene data show CDR1 as SGHDT and CDR2 as YYEEEE. CDR3 sequence (DNA): TGTGCCAGCAGCTTTAGCGAGACCCAGTACTTC. Protein: CASSFSETQYF.

The chain is built from TRBV6-4 and TRBJ1-2, with TRBD1 matching over 9 bases. The CDR3 totals 14 residues. Germline V gene sequence: CDR1 MRHNA, CDR2 SNTAGT. V shed 4 bases and J 7 bases; nucleotides not matched to a gene: 7. The CDR3 region has the DNA TGTGCCAGCAGTGCAACCGGGACAGGGTTTGGCTACACCTTC. Its translation is CASSATGTGFGYTF.

This clone was detected only a few times. The CDR3 sequence: CASSKTENSPLHF. DNA for the CDR3: TGTGCCAGTAGTAAAACAGAAAATTCACCCCTCCACTTT. The V and J genes are TRBV19 and TRBJ1-6; D unclear. The CDR3 has 13 residues. The V and J ends lost 4 bases and 7 bases respectively, with 8 bases between them. Looked up from germline, CDR1 is LNHDA and CDR2 is SQIVND (reference sequence).

The chain uses TRBV19 and TRBJ1-1; D is ambiguous. With 3 bases removed from V and 3 bases from J, the gap between germline ends came to 14 bases. Germline values: CDR1 LNHDA, CDR2 SQIVND (reference sequence). The CDR3 loop spans 15 amino acids. The CDR3 spells CASSIIAPGHTEAFF. CDR3 nucleotides: TGTGCCAGTAGTATCATAGCGCCCGGGCACACTGAAGCTTTCTTT.

This chain uses TRBV6-5 with TRBJ1-2, with D possibly TRBD1 on 5 matching bases. CDR3 length equals 15 residues. CDR1 and CDR2 from the germline V gene are MNHEY and SVGAGI. V was shortened by 0 bases and J by 4 bases, with 12 bases between the two germline ends. CDR3 DNA sequence: TGTGCCAGCAGTTACTCGATACAGGACGTCTATGGCTACACCTTC. Translation gives CASSYSIQDVYGYTF.

V and J are TRBV5-1 and TRBJ1-1, with D perhaps matching TRBD1 (5 bases). The CDR3 has 13 residues. Trimming removed 5 bases at V and 1 base at J, with 9 bases between. Germline CDR1 is SGHRS and CDR2 is YFSETQ. The CDR3 protein is CASSFDRNTEAFF. The CDR3 coding sequence is TGCGCCAGCAGTTTCGACAGGAACACTGAAGCTTTCTTT. The complete variable domain, with remaining parts taken from reference TRBV5-1 and TRBJ1-1, reads KAGVTQTPRYLIKTRGQQVTLSCSPISGHRSVSWYQQTPGQGLQFLFEYFSETQRNKGNFPGRFSGRQFSNSRSEMNVSTLELGDSALYLCASSFDRNTEAFFGQGTRLTVV.

The chain employs TRBV5-1 and TRBJ2-5, with 7 bases lining up with TRBD2. CDR3 length equals 14 residues. V shed 3 bases, J shed 0 bases, and the junction held 2 bases outside the gene matches. Germline lookup yields CDR1 SGHRS and CDR2 YFSETQ. For the CDR3, the DNA is TGCGCCAGCAGCTCCCTAGCGGACCAAGAGACCCAGTACTTC. It encodes CASSSLADQETQYF.

This clone was seen a few times. The chain carries TRBV7-9 and TRBJ1-1, with D possibly matching TRBD1 (6 bases). This CDR3 spans 14 amino acids. CDR1 and CDR2 (germline): SEHNR, FQNEAQ (reference sequence). V lost 1 base and J lost 11, with 17 bases in between. DNA of the CDR3: TGTGCCAGCAGCTTAGACAGGGAGGGAATTATGGCTTTCTTT. Translated, it gives CASSLDREGIMAFF. The full variable domain, in which reference TRBV7-9 and TRBJ1-1 provide the parts outside the CDR3, is DTGVSQNPRHKITKRGQNVTFRCDPISEHNRLYWYRQTLGQGPEFLTYFQNEAQLEKSRLLSDRFSAERPKGSFSTLEIQRTEQGDSAMYLCASSLDREGIMAFFGQGTRLTVV.

There are a few counts of this clone. The rearrangement joins TRBV5-6 to TRBJ2-7, with 7 bases aligning to TRBD2. The ends lost 4 bases at V and 8 bases at J; junction bases unmatched: 15. This CDR3 spans 15 amino acids. The germline CDR1 and CDR2 sequences are SGHDT and YYEEEE. The CDR3 loop reads CASSLSGGRTYQQYF. CDR3 DNA: TGTGCCAGCAGCCTTTCTGGCGGGAGAACTTACCAGCAGTACTTC.

This chain links TRBV7-9 with TRBJ2-1, with no clear D. V lost 4 bases and J 14 bases, leaving 12 bases between the germline ends. Germline-derived CDR1 and CDR2 are SEHNR and FQNEAQ (reference sequence). This CDR3 is built from 11 residues. The DNA for the CDR3 is TGTGCCAGCAGCTCTGCGGATAAGGAGTTCTTC. The encoded protein is CASSSADKEFF.

This clone has just one count. V usage is TRBV7-9 and J usage is TRBJ2-5; TRBD2 matches at 7 bases. With V trimmed by 0 bases and J by 4 bases, 5 bases remained unmatched. The CDR3 is made up of 15 amino acids. CDR1 and CDR2 from the germline V gene are SEHNR and FQNEAQ (reference sequence). The CDR3 spells CASSLARGLGETQYF. CDR3 DNA: TGTGCCAGCAGCTTAGCGCGGGGGTTAGGAGAGACCCAGTACTTC.

This chain joins TRBV11-3 and TRBJ2-3; TRBD2 matches at 11 bases. The CDR3 loop spans 15 amino acids. V shed 5 bases, J shed 4 bases, and the junction held 5 bases outside the gene matches. CDR1 SGHNT and CDR2 YENEEA come from the germline V gene. CDR3 nucleotides: TGTGCCAGCAGCCGTAGCGGGGGGGATGCAGATACGCAGTATTTT. Translation gives CASSRSGGDADTQYF.

J is TRBJ2-1 and V is TRBV29-1; D gene unclear. Trimming pared 4 bases from V and 6 bases from J, leaving 13 bases between. This CDR3 contains 13 residues. Germline loops: CDR1 SQVTM, CDR2 ANQGSEA. CDR3 sequence reads: CSVVPTVINEQFF. For the CDR3, the DNA is TGCAGCGTTGTCCCCACGGTTATCAATGAGCAGTTCTTC.